Listed below are T cell receptor beta chains from one sample, sequenced in a study of control samples from healthy donors and cancer patients. Measured with immunoSEQ multiplex PCR; TCRdb has only the in-frame clones, and not every one. The repertoire holds roughly 130,000 clones, with approximately 90% as singletons. The material sequenced was blood. These receptors all come from a man aged 18-30 years in good health. The CDR3 runs from the conserved cysteine through the conserved F or W. A D gene is named only where the DNA matches it firmly. Size values are once, few and many counts, or a class for expanded clones, and some rows have none.

j_call clone_size d_call v_call cdr3_aa cdr3_nt
TRBJ2-7 . . TRBV5-6 CASSLVRGEQYF TGTGCCAGCAGCTTGGTACGTGGTGAGCAGTACTTC
TRBJ2-7 . . TRBV21-1 CASSKEGRGLVYEQYF TGTGCCAGCAGCAAAGAGGGGAGAGGGCTCGTCTACGAGCAGTACTTC
TRBJ2-2 . TRBD2 TRBV7-9 CASSLRGGLETGELFF TGTGCCAGCAGCTTGCGGGGGGGGCTTGAGACCGGGGAGCTGTTTTTT
TRBJ2-1 few TRBD1 TRBV24-1 CATSAGQGNNEQFF TGTGCCACCAGTGCCGGACAGGGAAACAATGAGCAGTTCTTC
TRBJ1-2 . . TRBV19 CASTGDGTSYGYTF TGTGCCAGTACTGGGGACGGGACCAGCTATGGCTACACCTTC
TRBJ2-3 . . TRBV2 CASSPDSATDTQYF TGTGCCAGCAGTCCGGACTCAGCCACAGATACGCAGTATTTT
TRBJ2-5 . TRBD1 TRBV18 CASSPLTGTVETQYF TGTGCCAGCTCACCCCTGACAGGGACAGTAGAGACCCAGTACTTC
TRBJ1-1 . . TRBV5-1 CASSLETGGGEAFF TGCGCCAGCAGCTTGGAAACAGGTGGGGGTGAAGCTTTCTTT
TRBJ2-3 . . TRBV20-1 CSASSTGPDTQYF TGCAGTGCAAGTTCGACAGGCCCAGATACGCAGTATTTT
TRBJ1-2 few TRBD1 TRBV27 CASSLGTAYGYTF TGTGCCAGCAGTCTTGGGACAGCCTATGGCTACACCTTC
TRBJ2-5 . TRBD2 TRBV5-1 CASSLGTSGLQETQYF TGCGCCAGCAGCCTAGGGACTAGCGGCCTACAAGAGACCCAGTACTTC